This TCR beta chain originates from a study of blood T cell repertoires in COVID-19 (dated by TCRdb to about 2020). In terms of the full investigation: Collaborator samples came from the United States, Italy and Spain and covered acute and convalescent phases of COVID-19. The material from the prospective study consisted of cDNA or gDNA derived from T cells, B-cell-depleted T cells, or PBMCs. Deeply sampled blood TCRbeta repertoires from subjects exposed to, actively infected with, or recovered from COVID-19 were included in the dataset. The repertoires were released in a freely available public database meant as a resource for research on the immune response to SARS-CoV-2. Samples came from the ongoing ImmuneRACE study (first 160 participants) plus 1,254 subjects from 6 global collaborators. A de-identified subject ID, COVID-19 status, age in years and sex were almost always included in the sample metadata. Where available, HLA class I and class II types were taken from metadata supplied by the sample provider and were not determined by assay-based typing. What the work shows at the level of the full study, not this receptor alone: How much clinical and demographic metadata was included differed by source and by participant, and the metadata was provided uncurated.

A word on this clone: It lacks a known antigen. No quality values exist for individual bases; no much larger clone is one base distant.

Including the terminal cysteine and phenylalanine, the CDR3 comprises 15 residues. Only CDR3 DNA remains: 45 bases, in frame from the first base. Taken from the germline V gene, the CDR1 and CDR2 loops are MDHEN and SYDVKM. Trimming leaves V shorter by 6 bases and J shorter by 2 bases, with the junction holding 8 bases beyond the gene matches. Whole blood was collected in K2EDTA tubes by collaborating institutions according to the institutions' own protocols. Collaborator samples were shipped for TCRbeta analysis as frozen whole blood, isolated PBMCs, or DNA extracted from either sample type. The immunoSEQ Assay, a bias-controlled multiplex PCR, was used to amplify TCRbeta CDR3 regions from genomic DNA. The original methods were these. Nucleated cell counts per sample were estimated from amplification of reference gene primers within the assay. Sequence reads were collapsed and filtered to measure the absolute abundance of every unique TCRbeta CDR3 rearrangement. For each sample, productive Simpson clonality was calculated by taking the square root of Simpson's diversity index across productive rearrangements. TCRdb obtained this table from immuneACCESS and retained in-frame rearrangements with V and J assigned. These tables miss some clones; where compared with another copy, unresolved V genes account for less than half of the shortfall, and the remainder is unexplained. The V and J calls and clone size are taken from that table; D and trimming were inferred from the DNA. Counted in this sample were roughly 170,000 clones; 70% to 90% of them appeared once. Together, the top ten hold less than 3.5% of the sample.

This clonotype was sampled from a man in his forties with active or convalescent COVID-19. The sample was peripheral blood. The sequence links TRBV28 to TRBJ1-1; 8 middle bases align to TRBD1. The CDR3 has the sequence CASSPWTGINTEAFF. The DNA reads TGTGCCAGCAGCCCATGGACAGGGATAAACACTGAAGCTTTCTTT.